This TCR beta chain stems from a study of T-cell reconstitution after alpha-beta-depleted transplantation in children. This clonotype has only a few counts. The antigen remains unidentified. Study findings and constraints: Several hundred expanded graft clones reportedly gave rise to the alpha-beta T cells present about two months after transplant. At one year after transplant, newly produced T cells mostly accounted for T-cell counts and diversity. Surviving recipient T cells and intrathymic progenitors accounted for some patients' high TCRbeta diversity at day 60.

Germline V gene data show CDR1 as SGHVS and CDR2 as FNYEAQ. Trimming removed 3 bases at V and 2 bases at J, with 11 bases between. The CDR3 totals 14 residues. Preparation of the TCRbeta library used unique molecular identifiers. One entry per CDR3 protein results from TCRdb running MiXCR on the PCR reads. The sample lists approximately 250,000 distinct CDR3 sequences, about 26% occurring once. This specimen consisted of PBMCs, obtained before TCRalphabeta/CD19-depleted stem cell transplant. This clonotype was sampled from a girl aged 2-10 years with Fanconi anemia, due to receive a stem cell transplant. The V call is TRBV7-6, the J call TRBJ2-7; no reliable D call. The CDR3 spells CASSFAGNTYEQYF. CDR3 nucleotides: TGTGCCAGCAGCTTCGCAGGAAACACCTACGAGCAGTACTTC.